The rows below give T cell receptor beta chains drawn from one sample of a study of patients and donors after allogeneic stem cell transplantation. TCRdb reanalysed the RT-PCR reads using MiXCR and keeps one entry per CDR3 protein. The table shows more than 850,000 distinct CDR3 sequences, with about a sixth occurring only once. Specimen: blood, either unsorted or a sorted T cell fraction (not recorded which). Receptor source: a human donor who was either an allogeneic HSCT recipient or a stem cell or donor lymphocyte infusion donor (not recorded which). It is not recorded whose cells these are; they may come from a transplant donor. Both conserved end residues are trimmed from each CDR3. Clone size, where shown, is once, few, many, or a class for clones that have expanded.

v_gene	abundance	j_gene	CDR3aa
TRBV5-6	-	TRBJ2-1	ASSLRLAGAREQF
TRBV2	-	TRBJ1-2	ASRGQIYGYT
TRBV11-2	few	TRBJ2-1	ASSLGQRRYEQF
TRBV9	few	TRBJ1-1	ASSPLGRQHTEAF
TRBV3-1	-	TRBJ2-1	ASSQETSWSSYNEQF
TRBV12-3/TRBV12-4	few	TRBJ1-2	ASSVGGTGTYGYT
TRBV12-5	-	TRBJ1-2	ASGPTTPTDGYT
TRBV12-3/TRBV12-4	-	TRBJ1-1	ASSQDRALNAF
TRBV12-3/TRBV12-4	-	TRBJ2-3	ASSLSWGTDTQY
TRBV9	few	TRBJ1-2	ASSVEDRSFYGYT
TRBV12-3/TRBV12-4	-	TRBJ2-2	ASKGEGTGELF
TRBV24-1	-	TRBJ1-2	ATSDSRAGYGYT
TRBV7-8	few	TRBJ2-7	ASSLPIGSEQY
TRBV5-5	few	TRBJ1-6	ASSAGVLGSPLH
TRBV3-1	-	TRBJ1-2	ASSLTGGGLNYGYT
TRBV12-3/TRBV12-4	-	TRBJ1-4	ASSRKWGDELF
TRBV7-9	-	TRBJ2-2	ASSPWGASGTGELF
TRBV12-3/TRBV12-4	-	TRBJ1-3	ASSLARSVPIY
TRBV30	few	TRBJ1-4	AWSPGRGEKLF
TRBV29-1	few	TRBJ2-5	SAGWAETQY
TRBV5-6	many	TRBJ2-7	ASSRIVGEQY
TRBV11-2	few	TRBJ2-1	ASSLDRLPRNEQF
TRBV12-3/TRBV12-4	-	TRBJ1-1	ASSQRGSGNTEAF
TRBV11-2	-	TRBJ1-6	ASSLSSGGRSYNSPLH
TRBV5-1	-	TRBJ1-2	ASSLDLDRVRLGYT
TRBV24-1	-	TRBJ2-7	ATSDRAVSYEQY
TRBV12-3/TRBV12-4	many	TRBJ2-1	ASSPEAGTAYNEQF
TRBV20-1	few	TRBJ2-5	SASPLAGGQQETQY
TRBV6-1	few	TRBJ2-7	ASSLSPGARSEQY
TRBV12-3/TRBV12-4	few	TRBJ2-5	ASSLGQHPIQETQY
TRBV6-1	few	TRBJ2-3	ASKRWEAHDTQY
TRBV18	-	TRBJ2-2	ASSPPYSTGELF
TRBV27	-	TRBJ2-7	ASSFQAPYEQY
TRBV19	-	TRBJ2-1	ASSIRTSGGGYNEQF
TRBV29-1	few	TRBJ1-2	SVGQGVLYGYT
TRBV5-5	-	TRBJ2-7	ASSERLALPYEQY
TRBV20-1	-	TRBJ2-1	SAPVGGNNNEQF
TRBV6-5	-	TRBJ1-3	ASSYRGRGNTIY
TRBV6-2/TRBV6-3	few	TRBJ2-1	ASGTGVWEQF
TRBV5-1	-	TRBJ1-1	ASSPTDVLNTEAF
TRBV4-3	-	TRBJ2-1	ASSQEGFGANNEQF
TRBV12-3/TRBV12-4	few	TRBJ2-1	ASSPIAGSRNEQF
TRBV29-1	few	TRBJ1-1	SVEEQVNTEAF
TRBV6-5	-	TRBJ2-6	ASSYLDRASGANVLT
TRBV5-1	many	TRBJ1-2	ASSLVKGNYGYT
TRBV5-1	few	TRBJ2-1	ASSLAPAGVFNNEQF
TRBV4-2	few	TRBJ2-2	ASSQARGGGELF
TRBV15	-	TRBJ2-5	ATSRDGAVQETQY
TRBV25-1	-	TRBJ1-2	ASSESGGKGNYGYT
TRBV4-1	few	TRBJ1-1	ASSQGDRAMDTEAF
TRBV6-1	-	TRBJ2-5	ASTKGRPNGGTQY
TRBV29-1	-	TRBJ1-2	SVEAGTNYGYT
TRBV5-1	few	TRBJ1-2	ASSLVIGDYGYT
TRBV6-2/TRBV6-3	-	TRBJ2-3	ASSYGGAGGTDTQY
TRBV9	few	TRBJ2-6	ASSLQVSSGANVLT
TRBV10-3	few	TRBJ2-5	AISESTYQETQY
TRBV20-1	few	TRBJ1-2	SARLRDSHGYT
TRBV11-2	-	TRBJ2-1	ASTGLAGGGEQF
TRBV10-3	many	TRBJ2-1	AISESGGAHNEQF
TRBV25-1	-	TRBJ2-3	ASSELGSGTDTQY